Reported below is one T cell receptor (beta chain). Its antigen is unknown. The data originate from a study of cytomegalovirus exposure and HLA in healthy donors. General observations from the study: Later analysis identified a missense DCLRE1C variant that was linked to TCR beta V- and J-gene trimming. Association of 16,951 TCR beta sequences with HLA alleles was found at 0.05 false discovery rate in a later analysis. As a later analysis revealed, most CMV-associated TCR beta chains appeared HLA-restricted.

Vbeta (60) and Jbeta (13) primers were used in the PCR. Method: immunoSEQ multiplex PCR; TCRdb's copy keeps in-frame clones and lacks some. The sample consists of over 150,000 clones, approximately 74% of them appearing once. The V and J ends lost 2 bases and 0 bases, in that order; junction bases with no gene match: 10. The CDR3 sequence is 18 residues long. Germline V gene data show CDR1 as SGHRS and CDR2 as YFSETQ. V usage is TRBV5-1 and J usage is TRBJ1-1; 10 positions match TRBD1. Material for sequencing was PBMCs. The sequence was collected from a woman in her twenties or thirties in good health and CMV-seronegative. The CDR3 nucleotides read TGCGCCAGCAGCTTCCCGACCGGGACAGGGGCTATGAACACTGAAGCTTTCTTT. Amino acid sequence: CASSFPTGTGAMNTEAFF.